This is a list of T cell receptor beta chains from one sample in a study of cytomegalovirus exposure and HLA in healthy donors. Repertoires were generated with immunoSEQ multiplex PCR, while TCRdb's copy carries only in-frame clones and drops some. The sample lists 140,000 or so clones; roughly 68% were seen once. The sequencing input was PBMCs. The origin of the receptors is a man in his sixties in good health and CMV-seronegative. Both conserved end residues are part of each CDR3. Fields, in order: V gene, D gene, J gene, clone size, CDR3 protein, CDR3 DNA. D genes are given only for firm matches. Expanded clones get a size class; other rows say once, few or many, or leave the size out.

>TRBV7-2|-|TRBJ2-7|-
CASSLGGERVKYF
TGTGCCAGCAGCTTAGGGGGGGAACGGGTAAAGTACTTC
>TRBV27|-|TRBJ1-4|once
CASSLAGWGEKLFF
TGTGCCAGCAGTTTAGCGGGGTGGGGTGAAAAACTGTTTTTT
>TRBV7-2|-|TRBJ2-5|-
CASSPGLEETQYF
TGTGCCAGCAGCCCAGGACTGGAAGAGACCCAGTACTTC
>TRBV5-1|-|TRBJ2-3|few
CASSFPGTSTDTQYF
TGCGCCAGCAGCTTCCCGGGAACTAGCACAGATACGCAGTATTTT
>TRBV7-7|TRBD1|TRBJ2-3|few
CASSRGTGSTDTQYF
TGTGCCAGCAGCCGAGGGACAGGTAGCACAGATACGCAGTATTTT
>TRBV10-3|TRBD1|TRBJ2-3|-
CAISGGTGVTDTQYF
TGTGCCATCAGTGGAGGGACAGGGGTTACGGATACGCAGTATTTT
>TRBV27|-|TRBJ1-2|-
CASSLTTFGGRDGYTF
TGTGCCAGCAGTTTGACGACTTTCGGGGGGCGAGATGGCTACACCTTC
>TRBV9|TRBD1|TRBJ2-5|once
CASSLRDRGTQETQYF
TGTGCCAGCAGCCTTCGGGACAGGGGGACCCAAGAGACCCAGTACTTC
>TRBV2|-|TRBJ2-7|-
CASGSGSSYEQYF
TGTGCCAGCGGGAGCGGAAGCTCCTACGAGCAGTACTTC
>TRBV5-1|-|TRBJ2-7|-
CASSLDRGGGYEQYF
TGCGCCAGCAGCTTGGACAGGGGAGGAGGCTACGAGCAGTACTTC
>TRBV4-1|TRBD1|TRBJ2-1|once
CASSRGEGAQGEQFF
TGCGCCAGCAGCCGAGGCGAGGGGGCCCAGGGTGAGCAGTTCTTC
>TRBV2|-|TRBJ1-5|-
CASSPNRGNNQPQHF
TGTGCCAGCAGTCCCAACCGGGGGAACAATCAGCCCCAGCATTTT
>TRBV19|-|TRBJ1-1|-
CASMVGGTLNTEAFF
TGTGCCAGTATGGTGGGGGGGACTTTGAACACTGAAGCTTTCTTT
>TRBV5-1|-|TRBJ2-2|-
CASSPTTGEVVGELFF
TGCGCCAGCAGCCCAACCACAGGGGAGGTTGTCGGGGAGCTGTTTTTT
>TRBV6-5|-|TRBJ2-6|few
CASSAGANVLTF
TGTGCCAGCAGCGCTGGGGCCAACGTCCTGACTTTC
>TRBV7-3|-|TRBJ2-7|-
CASSLNLSGEEGALHEQYF
TGTGCCAGCAGCTTAAATTTATCGGGCGAGGAGGGAGCCCTCCACGAGCAGTACTTC
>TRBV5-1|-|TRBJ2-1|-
CASSLQGSSSYNEQFF
TGCGCCAGCAGCCTGCAGGGGTCGAGCTCCTACAATGAGCAGTTCTTC
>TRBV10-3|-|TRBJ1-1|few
CAIKAAGTEAFF
TGTGCCATCAAAGCTGCGGGCACTGAAGCTTTCTTT
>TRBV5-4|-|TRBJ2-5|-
CASSRTGRAQWYF
TGTGCCAGCAGCCGGACGGGCAGGGCCCAATGGTACTTC
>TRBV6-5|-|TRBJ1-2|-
CATRGAGPNYGYTF
TGTGCCACCAGGGGCGCGGGACCTAACTATGGCTACACCTTC
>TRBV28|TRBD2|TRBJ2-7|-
CASTGLGLAGARYEQYF
TGTGCCAGCACGGGGCTCGGACTAGCGGGAGCGCGTTACGAGCAGTACTTC
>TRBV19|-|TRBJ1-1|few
CASSTSTDSSEAFF
TGTGCCAGTAGTACCTCCACGGACAGCTCTGAAGCTTTCTTT
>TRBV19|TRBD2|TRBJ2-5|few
CASSRSLAGGSAQETQYF
TGTGCCAGTAGTCGTAGCCTAGCGGGAGGCTCTGCCCAAGAGACCCAGTACTTC
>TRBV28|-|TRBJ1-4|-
CASSFRGAGGEKLFF
TGTGCCAGCAGTTTTAGGGGGGCGGGAGGAGAAAAACTGTTTTTT
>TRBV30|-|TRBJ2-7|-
CAWSVQLVEGIPPEQYF
TGTGCCTGGAGTGTACAATTGGTGGAGGGAATTCCCCCCGAGCAGTACTTC
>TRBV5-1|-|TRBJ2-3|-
CASRINPADTQYF
TGCGCCAGCAGAATTAACCCGGCAGATACGCAGTATTTT
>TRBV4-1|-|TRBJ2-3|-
CASSHRTTPLSPYF
TGCGCCAGCAGCCACAGGACTACCCCCCTCTCGCCGTATTTT
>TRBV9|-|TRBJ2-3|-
CASSALTSTDTQYF
TGTGCCAGCAGCGCCCTCACTAGCACAGATACGCAGTATTTT
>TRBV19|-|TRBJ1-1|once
CASSSNINTEAFF
TGTGCCAGTAGTTCAAACATCAACACTGAAGCTTTCTTT
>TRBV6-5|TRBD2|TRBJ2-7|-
CASSYHGGAYEQYF
TGTGCCAGCAGTTACCACGGGGGGGCCTACGAGCAGTACTTC
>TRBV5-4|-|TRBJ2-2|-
CASKGNTGELFF
TGTGCCAGCAAGGGGAATACCGGGGAGCTGTTTTTT
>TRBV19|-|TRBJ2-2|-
CASSSTGFANTGELFF
TGTGCCAGTAGTAGTACAGGGTTTGCGAACACCGGGGAGCTGTTTTTT
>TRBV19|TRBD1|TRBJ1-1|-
CASSYLLQGGTEAFF
TGTGCCAGTAGCTACCTCCTACAGGGGGGAACTGAAGCTTTCTTT
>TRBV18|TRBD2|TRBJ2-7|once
CASSGTSGSYEQYF
TGTGCCAGCTCTGGGACTAGCGGGAGTTACGAGCAGTACTTC
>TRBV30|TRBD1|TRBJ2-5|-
CAWSAGTEETQYF
TGTGCCTGGAGCGCTGGGACAGAAGAGACCCAGTACTTC
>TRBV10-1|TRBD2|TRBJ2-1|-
CASSEGGRDNEQFF
TGCGCCAGCAGTGAAGGCGGGAGGGATAATGAGCAGTTCTTC
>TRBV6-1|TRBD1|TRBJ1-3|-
CASSEPGQFGNTIYF
TGTGCCAGCAGTGAACCGGGACAGTTCGGAAACACCATATATTTT
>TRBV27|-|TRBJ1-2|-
CASSLSSGLDGYTF
TGTGCCAGCAGTTTATCCTCAGGGCTGGATGGCTACACCTTC
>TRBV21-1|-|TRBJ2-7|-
CARTLDRVYEQYF
TGTGCCAGAACCCTTGACAGGGTCTACGAGCAGTACTTC
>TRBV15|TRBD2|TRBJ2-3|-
CATSRGGLAVPIDTQYF
TGTGCCACCAGCAGAGGTGGACTAGCGGTCCCTATCGATACGCAGTATTTT
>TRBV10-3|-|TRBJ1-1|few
CAIRQENTEAFF
TGTGCCATCAGACAGGAGAACACTGAAGCTTTCTTT
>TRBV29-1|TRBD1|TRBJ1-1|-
CSVSGGGGTEAFF
TGCAGCGTTTCAGGGGGCGGCGGCACTGAAGCTTTCTTT